Presented here are 9 T cell receptor beta chains from one specimen sequenced in a study of human T cells and chemical hapten exposure. Time point specified: patch test 1, 2 weeks after DPC sensitization. Treatment given: therapeutic diphenylcyclopropenone sensitization with weekly scalp DPC. TCRdb re-derived calls from the RACE reads in MiXCR, one entry per CDR3 protein. The sample lists tens of thousands of distinct CDR3 sequences; approximately 12% were seen once. Sequenced here: whole blood, sampled in connection with sensitization to the hapten diphenylcyclopropenone (DPC). The receptor source for this set is a woman aged 60 to 75 with alopecia areata. Some clones in this sample may be carry-over from other donors' samples.

This clonotype was found a few times. The chain recombines TRBV29-1 with TRBJ2-7; D is ambiguous. The ends were cut back, 1 base at V and 4 bases at J, with 5 bases in the middle. In germline, CDR1 is SQVTM, CDR2 ANQGSEA. This CDR3 spans 11 amino acids. CDR3 nucleotide sequence: TGCAGCGTTGAAGTCCTTTACGAGCAGTACTTC. Translating gives CSVEVLYEQYF.

The genes are TRBV12-3 or TRBV12-4 and TRBJ1-2; D is unclear. This CDR3 is built from 14 residues. V was cut by 2 bases and J by 6 bases, with 13 bases left in between. CDR3 loop: CASSLSPPRDGYTF. DNA for the CDR3: TGTGCCAGCAGTTTAAGCCCGCCCCGTGATGGCTACACCTTC.

This clonotype occurred many times. The chain carries TRBV29-1 and TRBJ2-1; D is undetermined. Trimming left V 7 bases short and J 13 bases short, with 20 bases between. CDR1 is SQVTM, CDR2 ANQGSEA, per germline. The CDR3 contains 12 residues. For the CDR3, the DNA is TGCAGCGGTGCCTATGAAGGTAGGGTCCAGTTCTTC. Its protein product is CSGAYEGRVQFF.

This clonotype was counted ten times or more. The chain uses TRBV6-5 and TRBJ1-2; tentative D call: TRBD1 (6 bases). Germline V lookup: CDR1 MNHEY, CDR2 SVGAGI. The V end lost 2 bases, the J end lost 1 base, and 20 bases lay between the germline ends. The CDR3 is 18 residues long. CDR3 sequence: CASSYARTVTPNNYGYTF. The CDR3 DNA sequence: TGTGCCAGCAGTTACGCACGGACAGTTACCCCCAATAACTATGGCTACACCTTC.

The rearrangement uses TRBV7-8 and TRBJ2-5; perhaps TRBD2 as D (6 bases). CDR1 SGHVS and CDR2 FQNEAQ come from the germline V gene. Trimming took off 8 bases at V and 3 bases at J, with 10 bases between the two ends. CDR3 length: 12 residues. CDR3 sequence: CASAKREETQYF. As DNA, the CDR3 is TGTGCCAGCGCCAAGCGGGAAGAGACCCAGTACTTC.

The chain carries TRBV6-6 and TRBJ2-5, with TRBD1 matching 7 bases. The J segment lost 2 bases and the V segment lost 2 bases, leaving 11 bases of the junction unmatched. CDR1 and CDR2 (germline): MNHNY, SVGAGI (reference sequence). The CDR3 has 17 residues. CDR3 bases: TGTGCCAGCAGTTACCATCGTTCGGGACAGTCGCAAGAGACCCAGTACTTC. Translation gives CASSYHRSGQSQETQYF.

The CDR3 nucleotides read TGTGCCAGCTCACCATGGGACACTGAAGCTTTCTTT. It is translated as CASSPWDTEAFF. The chain joins TRBV18 to TRBJ1-1; D gene uncertain. Germline lookup yields CDR1 KGHSH and CDR2 LQKENI. The ends were cut back, 2 bases at V and 3 bases at J, with 4 bases in the middle. The CDR3 is 12 residues long.

The chain has TRBV30 and TRBJ1-2; a weak D match, TRBD1 (5 bases). Germline values: CDR1 GTSNPN, CDR2 SVGIG (reference sequence). This CDR3 contains 12 residues. Trimming left V 5 bases short and J 2 bases short, with 9 bases between. CDR3 DNA sequence: TGTGCCTGGGTAGGGGTGAACTATGGCTACACCTTC. Translation gives CAWVGVNYGYTF.

This clonotype occurred many times. The gene calls are TRBV29-1 and TRBJ2-1; 9 bases agree with TRBD1. J was trimmed by 3 bases and V by 3 bases; bases with no gene match: 0. This CDR3 comprises 13 residues. Germline-derived CDR1 and CDR2 are SQVTM and ANQGSEA. The CDR3 here is CSVEGQGYNEQFF. CDR3 bases: TGCAGCGTTGAGGGACAGGGCTACAATGAGCAGTTCTTC.